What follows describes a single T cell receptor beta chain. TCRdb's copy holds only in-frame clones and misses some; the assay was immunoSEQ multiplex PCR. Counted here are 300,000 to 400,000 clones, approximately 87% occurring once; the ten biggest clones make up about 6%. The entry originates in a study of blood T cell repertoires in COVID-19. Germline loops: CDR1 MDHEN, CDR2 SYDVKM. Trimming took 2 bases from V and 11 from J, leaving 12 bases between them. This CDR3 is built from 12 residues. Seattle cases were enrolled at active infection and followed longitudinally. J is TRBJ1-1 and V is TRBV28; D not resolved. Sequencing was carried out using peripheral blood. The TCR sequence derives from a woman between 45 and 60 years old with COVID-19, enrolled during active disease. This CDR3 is CASSLGRYKAFF. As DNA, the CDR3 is TGTGCCAGCAGTTTAGGGAGGTACAAGGCTTTCTTT.